This TCR beta chain comes out of a study of blood T cell repertoires in COVID-19. Study context: PBMCs, B-cell-depleted T cells, or T cells provided the cDNA or gDNA that made up the material.

As originally analysed: Quantification of nucleated cells was approximated via reference gene primer amplification. Produced via immunoSEQ multiplex PCR; TCRdb's table is partial and in-frame only. V and J calls plus clone size are reproduced from that table; the DNA served to infer D and trimming. The sample lists about 88,000 clones; about 90% were seen once. V shed 0 bases and J shed 0 bases, with 8 bases lying between them. The CDR3 has 15 amino acids. Germline CDR1 is GTSNPN and CDR2 is SVGIG (reference sequence). Sequenced: peripheral blood. The chain is built from TRBV30 and TRBJ1-4; tentatively, D is TRBD1 (5 bases). The source of this sequence is a male donor with acute or convalescent COVID-19. Written as DNA, the CDR3 is TGTGCCTGGAGTGTACAGGCAGCAACTAATGAAAAACTGTTTTTT. Protein: CAWSVQAATNEKLFF.